This TCR beta chain was sequenced during a study of post-analysis software for immune sequencing data. Sequencing libraries made from TCR beta cDNA carried unique molecular identifiers. TCRdb called the PCR reads again in MiXCR, with one record for every CDR3 protein. The sample has about 200,000 distinct CDR3 sequences; 25% to 30% are singletons. Germline values: CDR1 SGHVS, CDR2 FNYEAQ. This CDR3 contains 17 residues. Trimming removed 1 base from V and 3 bases from J; junction bases left unmatched: 8. The study, taken as a whole, reports: Controls had significantly higher normalized Chao1 diversity than multiple sclerosis patients. In patients, five TRBV segments were more frequent than in controls, with TRBV5-6, TRBV5-1 and TRBV20-1 among them. Strong co-clustering by F measure linked samples that shared a preparation batch.

This clonotype was counted at least ten times. Its antigen is unidentified. Sequencing was done on a sample of blood. The chain combines TRBV7-6 with TRBJ2-1, with 8 nucleotides matching TRBD2. This sequence was found in a girl aged 2-17 years with multiple sclerosis. The CDR3 reads CASSLEAGVILYNEQFF. The CDR3 nucleotides are TGTGCCAGCAGCTTAGAAGCGGGAGTAATTCTCTACAATGAGCAGTTCTTC. Together with reference TRBV7-6 and TRBJ2-1, the CDR3 gives the full variable domain: GAGVSQSPRYKVTKRGQDVALRCDPISGHVSLYWYRQALGQGPEFLTYFNYEAQQDKSGLPNDRFSAERPEGSISTLTIQRTEQRDSAMYRCASSLEAGVILYNEQFFGPGTRLTVL.